Sequencing of this TCR beta chain was carried out in a study of blood T cell repertoires in COVID-19. Germline values: CDR1 SGHTA, CDR2 FQGNSA. The CDR3 spans 17 residues. Trimming took 9 bases from V and 8 from J; bases not matched to a gene: 23. Profiled with immunoSEQ multiplex PCR; TCRdb holds only in-frame clones, not every one. The sample holds a few hundred thousand clones, around 91% seen once. The V call is TRBV7-2, the J call TRBJ1-2, with 8 bases fitting TRBD1. What was sequenced was PBMCs or T cells enriched from blood (not recorded which). This receptor was obtained from a woman aged 18-35 years with acute COVID-19. CDR3 residues: CARLLPLIKGQGEGYTF. DNA of the CDR3: TGTGCCAGACTCCTACCCTTAATTAAAGGACAGGGAGAAGGCTACACCTTC.